The TCR beta chain under discussion was sequenced for a study of control samples from healthy donors and cancer patients. Profiling relied on immunoSEQ multiplex PCR, and the TCRdb table lists in-frame clones only, not all of them. The sample gives some 120,000 clones, 80% to 95% of which show up once; approximately 8.6% is in the top ten. V gave up 7 bases and J gave up 9 bases, with 7 bases separating them. CDR3 length equals 9 residues. CDR1 is SEHNR and CDR2 is FQNEAQ in the germline V gene (reference sequence). What was sequenced was blood. The chain is built from TRBV7-9 and TRBJ2-7, with no clear D. The clonotype was recovered from a man between 18 and 35 years old in good health. In DNA form, the CDR3 reads TGTGCCAGCACCCCGGGGCAGTACTTC. Translating gives CASTPGQYF. Supplemented by reference TRBV7-9 and TRBJ2-7, the full variable domain reads DTGVSQNPRHKITKRGQNVTFRCDPISEHNRLYWYRQTLGQGPEFLTYFQNEAQLEKSRLLSDRFSAERPKGSFSTLEIQRTEQGDSAMYLCASTPGQYFGPGTRLTVT.